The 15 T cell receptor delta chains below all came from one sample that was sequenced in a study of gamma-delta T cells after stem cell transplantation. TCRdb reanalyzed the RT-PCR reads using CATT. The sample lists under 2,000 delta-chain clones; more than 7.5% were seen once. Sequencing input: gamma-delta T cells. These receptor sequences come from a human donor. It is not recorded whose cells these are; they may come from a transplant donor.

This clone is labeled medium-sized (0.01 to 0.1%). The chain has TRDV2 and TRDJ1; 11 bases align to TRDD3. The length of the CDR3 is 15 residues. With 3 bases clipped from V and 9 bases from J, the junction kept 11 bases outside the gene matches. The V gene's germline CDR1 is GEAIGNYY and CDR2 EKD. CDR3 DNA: TGTGCCTGTGACTTCGTACTGGGGGATAAGTGGGAACTCATCTTT. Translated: CACDFVLGDKWELIF.

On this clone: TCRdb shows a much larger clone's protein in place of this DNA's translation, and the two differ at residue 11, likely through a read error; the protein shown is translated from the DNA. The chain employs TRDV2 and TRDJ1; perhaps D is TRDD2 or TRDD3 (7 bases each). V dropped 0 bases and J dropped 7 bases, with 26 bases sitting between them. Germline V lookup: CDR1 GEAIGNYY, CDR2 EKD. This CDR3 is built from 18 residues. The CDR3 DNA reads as TGTGCCTGTGACACCTTTCCTACGCGGGGGATGGACCTCCGTAAACTCATCTTT. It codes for CACDTFPTRGMDLRKLIF.

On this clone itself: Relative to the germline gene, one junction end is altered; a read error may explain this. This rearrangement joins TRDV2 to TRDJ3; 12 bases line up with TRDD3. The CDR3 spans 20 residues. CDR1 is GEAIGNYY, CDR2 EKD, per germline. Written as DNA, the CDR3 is TGTGCCTGTGACACCGTACTGGGGGATACCGACTCCTGTGACACCCGACCGATGTTTTTC. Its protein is CACDTVLGDTDSCDTRPMFF.

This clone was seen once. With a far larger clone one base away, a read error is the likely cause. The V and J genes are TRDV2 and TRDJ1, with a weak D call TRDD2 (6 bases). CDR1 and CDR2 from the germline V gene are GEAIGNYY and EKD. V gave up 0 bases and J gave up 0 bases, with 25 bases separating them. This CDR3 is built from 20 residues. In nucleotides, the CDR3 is TGTGCCTGTGACACCCTTTCCTCCCTTCCCCTGGTGGCCCACACCGATAAACTCATCTTT. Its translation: CACDTLSSLPLVAHTDKLIF.

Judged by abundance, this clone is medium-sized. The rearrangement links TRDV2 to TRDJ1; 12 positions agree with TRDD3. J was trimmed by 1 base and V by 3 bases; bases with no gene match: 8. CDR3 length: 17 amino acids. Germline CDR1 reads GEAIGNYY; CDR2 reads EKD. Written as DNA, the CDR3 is TGTGCCTGTGACCCCCTACTGGGGGATACCCTCACCGATAAACTCATCTTT. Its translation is CACDPLLGDTLTDKLIF.

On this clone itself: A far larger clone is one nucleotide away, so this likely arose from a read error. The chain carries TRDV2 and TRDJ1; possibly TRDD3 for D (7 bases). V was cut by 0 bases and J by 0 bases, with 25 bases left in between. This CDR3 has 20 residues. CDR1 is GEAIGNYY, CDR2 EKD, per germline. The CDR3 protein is CACDTISSLPLGAHTDKLIF. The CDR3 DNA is TGTGCCTGTGACACCATTTCCTCCCTTCCCCTGGGGGCCCACACCGATAAACTCATCTTT.

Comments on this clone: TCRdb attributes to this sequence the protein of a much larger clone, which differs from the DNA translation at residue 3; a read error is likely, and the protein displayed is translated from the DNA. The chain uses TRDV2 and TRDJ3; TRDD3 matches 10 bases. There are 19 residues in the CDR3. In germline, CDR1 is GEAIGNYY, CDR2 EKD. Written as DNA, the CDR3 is TGTGCCTATGACACCGTGGGGGATACACTCTCCTGGGACACCCGACAGATGTTTTTC. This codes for CAYDTVGDTLSWDTRQMFF.

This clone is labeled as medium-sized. DNA of the CDR3: TGTGCCTGTGACTCCTTGGGGGATAAAGCCGATAAACTCATCTTT. As protein: CACDSLGDKADKLIF. The gene calls are TRDV2 and TRDJ1, with 9 bases matching TRDD3. From germline, CDR1 is GEAIGNYY and CDR2 EKD. The junction had 7 bases not matched to a gene; V was cut back by 3 bases and J by 3 bases. The CDR3 has 15 amino acids.

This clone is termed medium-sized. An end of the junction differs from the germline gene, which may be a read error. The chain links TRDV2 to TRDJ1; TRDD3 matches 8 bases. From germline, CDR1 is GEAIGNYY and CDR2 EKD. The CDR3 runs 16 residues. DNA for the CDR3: TGTGCCTCTGACGAGCTGGGGGACTCGTACACCGATAAACTCATCTTT. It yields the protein CASDELGDSYTDKLIF.

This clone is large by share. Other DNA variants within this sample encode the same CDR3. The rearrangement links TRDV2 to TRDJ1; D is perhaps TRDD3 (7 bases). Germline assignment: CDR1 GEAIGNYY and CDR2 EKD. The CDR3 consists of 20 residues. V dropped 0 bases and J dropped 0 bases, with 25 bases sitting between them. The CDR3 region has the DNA TGTGCCTGTGACACCCTTTCCTCCCTTCCCCTGGGGGCCCACACCGATAAACTCATCTTT. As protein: CACDTLSSLPLGAHTDKLIF.

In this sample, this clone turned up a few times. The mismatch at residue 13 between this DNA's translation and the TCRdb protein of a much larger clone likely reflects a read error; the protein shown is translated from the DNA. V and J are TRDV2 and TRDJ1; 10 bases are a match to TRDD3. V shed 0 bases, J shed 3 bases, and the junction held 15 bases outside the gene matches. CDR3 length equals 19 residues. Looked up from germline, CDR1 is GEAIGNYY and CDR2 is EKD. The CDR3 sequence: CACDTVGRLGDRRADKLIF. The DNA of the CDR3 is TGTGCCTGTGACACCGTCGGTAGACTGGGGGATCGAAGGGCCGATAAACTCATCTTT.

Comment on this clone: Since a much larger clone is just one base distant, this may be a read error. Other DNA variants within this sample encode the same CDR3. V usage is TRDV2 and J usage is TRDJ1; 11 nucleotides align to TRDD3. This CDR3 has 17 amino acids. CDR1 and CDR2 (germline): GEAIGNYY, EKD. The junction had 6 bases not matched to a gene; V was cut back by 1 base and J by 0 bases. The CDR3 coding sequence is TGTGCCTGTGACACGCTGTTGGGGGATACGTACACCGATAAACTCATCTTT. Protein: CACDTLLGDTYTDKLIF.

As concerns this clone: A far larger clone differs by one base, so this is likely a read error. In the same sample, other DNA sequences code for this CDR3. CDR3 region: CACDTLSSLPLGAHTDKLIF. The DNA for the CDR3 is TGTGCCTGTGACACCCTTTCCTCCCTTCCCCTGGGGGCCCACACCGATAAACTCATCTTC. The chain is built from TRDV2 and TRDJ1, with D perhaps TRDD3 (7 bases). Germline V gives CDR1 GEAIGNYY, CDR2 EKD. This CDR3 spans 20 amino acids.

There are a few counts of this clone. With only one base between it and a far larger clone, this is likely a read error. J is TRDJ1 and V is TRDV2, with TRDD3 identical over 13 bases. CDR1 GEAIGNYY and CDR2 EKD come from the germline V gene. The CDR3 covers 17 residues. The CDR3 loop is CACDSLGDTEDTDNLIF. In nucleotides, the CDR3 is TGTGCCTGTGACTCACTGGGGGATACGGAAGACACCGATAACCTCATCTTT.

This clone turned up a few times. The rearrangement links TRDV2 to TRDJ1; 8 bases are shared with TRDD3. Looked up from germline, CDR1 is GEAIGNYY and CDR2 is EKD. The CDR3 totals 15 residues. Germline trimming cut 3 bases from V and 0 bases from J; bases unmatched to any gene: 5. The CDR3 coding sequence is TGTGCCTGTGACTTGCTGGGGGAGAACACCGATAAACTCATCTTT. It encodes CACDLLGENTDKLIF.